The 5 T cell receptor beta chains given below trace back to one sample, sequenced in a study of T-cell reconstitution after alpha-beta-depleted transplantation in children. During its preparation, the TCRbeta library received unique molecular identifiers. Each CDR3 protein gets one entry after TCRdb re-called the PCR reads with MiXCR. The sample contains around 87,000 distinct CDR3 sequences, roughly 7.7% of which appear only once. Material: PBMCs from the stem cell graft donor, obtained from the stem cell graft. Receptor source: a human donor who donated a stem cell graft to a child with congenital amegakaryocytic thrombocytopenia.

This chain links TRBV5-4 with TRBJ2-3; D remains unclear. The length of the CDR3 is 14 residues. Germline CDR1 reads SGHNT; CDR2 reads YYREEE (reference sequence). The ends were cut back, 2 bases at V and 2 bases at J, with 9 bases in the middle. The CDR3 loop is CASSFGLFTDTQYF. CDR3 coding DNA: TGTGCCAGCAGCTTTGGATTGTTCACAGATACGCAGTATTTT.

Many counts were recorded for this clonotype. This sequence joins TRBV10-3 and TRBJ1-1; 7 bases are shared with TRBD1. Germline trimming cut 2 bases from V and 5 bases from J; bases unmatched to any gene: 14. Germline CDR1 and CDR2: ENHRY and SYGVKD. The CDR3 spans 17 residues. The CDR3 nucleotides read TGTGCCATCAGTGAGGCAACCCGAGGACAGGCGGGGACTGAAGCTTTCTTT. This codes for CAISEATRGQAGTEAFF.

This clonotype was recorded many times. The rearrangement uses TRBV7-2 and TRBJ1-1, with 7 bases aligning to TRBD1. The CDR3 covers 15 residues. The germline CDR1 and CDR2 sequences are SGHTA and FQGNSA. The ends lost 3 bases at V and 3 bases at J; junction bases unmatched: 7. For the CDR3, the DNA is TGTGCCAGCAGCTTGGACGGGGGACAGTACACTGAAGCTTTCTTT. Translated, it gives CASSLDGGQYTEAFF.

This clonotype was observed at least ten times. The gene calls are TRBV12-3 or TRBV12-4 and TRBJ1-4; D remains ambiguous. CDR3 length: 13 amino acids. Trimming took 3 bases from V and 4 from J, leaving 6 bases between them. CDR3 in amino acids: CASSLMGNEKLFF. The CDR3 DNA follows: TGTGCCAGCAGTTTGATGGGTAATGAAAAACTGTTTTTT.

This clonotype has ten or more counts. This chain joins TRBV7-9 and TRBJ2-2; D perhaps matches TRBD1 (5 bases). Germline assignment: CDR1 SEHNR and CDR2 FQNEAQ (reference sequence). The CDR3 length is 13 residues. V lost 4 bases to trimming and J lost 9 bases, with 12 bases between them. CDR3 region: CASSSEAGWELFF. The DNA of the CDR3 is TGTGCCAGCAGCTCCGAGGCAGGGTGGGAGCTGTTTTTT.